The rows below give T cell receptor beta chains drawn from one sample of a study of CD8 T cells in Susac syndrome. MiXCR, run by TCRdb on the immunoSEQ multiplex PCR reads, gives a single entry per CDR3 protein. Seen here are tens of thousands of distinct CDR3 sequences, approximately 93% observed once, and the top ten hold about 0.27%. Material: CD8+ T cells from PBMCs. These TCRs come from a human donor in good health. Each CDR3 is given with its conserved first and last residue. The D gene is left open where the match is weak. Only part of the rows carry a size: once, few, many, or a class if the clone is expanded.

NA	NA	TRBJ1-4	17	TRBV6-2/TRBV6-3	TGTGCCAGCAGTCCCGGGAGACTCGGCAGTTCTAATGAAAAACTGTTTTTT	CASSPGRLGSSNEKLFF
NA	NA	TRBJ2-7	12	TRBV7-2	TGTGCCAGCAGCCTTATCCCCTACGAGCAGTACTTC	CASSLIPYEQYF
NA	NA	TRBJ1-2	16	TRBV4-1	TGCGCCAGCAGCCAAGAAGTCGGGACAATAGACTATGGCTACACCTTC	CASSQEVGTIDYGYTF
NA	NA	TRBJ1-1	13	TRBV7-6	TGTGCCAGCAGCTCAGTGGGGAACACTGAAGCTTTCTTT	CASSSVGNTEAFF
NA	few	TRBJ2-7	16	TRBV7-2	TGTGCCAGCAGTTACGGGCCAACAGCTATAACCTACGAGCAGTACTTC	CASSYGPTAITYEQYF
NA	NA	TRBJ1-2	15	TRBV7-2	TGTGCCAGCAGCTTAGAACAGACTAGGAACTATGGCTACACCTTC	CASSLEQTRNYGYTF
TRBD2	NA	TRBJ2-1	16	TRBV7-2	TGTGCCAGCAGCCTAGCGGTGGGCAACTCCTACAATGAGCAGTTCTTC	CASSLAVGNSYNEQFF
TRBD2	NA	TRBJ2-7	14	TRBV4-3	TGCGCCAGCAGCCACGGGAGGGGCAGCAACGAGCAGTACTTC	CASSHGRGSNEQYF
TRBD1	NA	TRBJ1-1	14	TRBV10-3	TGTGCCATCACCCCGGACAGGGGGAGCACTGAAGCTTTCTTT	CAITPDRGSTEAFF
NA	NA	TRBJ2-6	15	TRBV6-1	TGTGCCAGCAGTGAATCAGGAACTGGGGCCAACGTCCTGACTTTC	CASSESGTGANVLTF
NA	NA	TRBJ2-1	15	TRBV20-1	TGCAGTGCACCTCAGGCGAAGGGGGTTAACAATGAGCAGTTCTTC	CSAPQAKGVNNEQFF
TRBD1	NA	TRBJ1-1	14	TRBV12-3/TRBV12-4	TGTGCCAGCAGTCTCCGGACAGGGGACACTGAAGCTTTCTTT	CASSLRTGDTEAFF
NA	NA	TRBJ2-3	11	TRBV19	TGTGCCAGTAGTATCGCAGATACGCAGTATTTT	CASSIADTQYF
NA	NA	TRBJ2-5	16	TRBV7-9	TGTGCCAGCAGCCCCAAGGCCGGCCGCTTCCGAGAGACCCAGTACTTC	CASSPKAGRFRETQYF
TRBD2	NA	TRBJ2-3	16	TRBV13	TGTGCCAGCAGCTTGTTAGCGGGGGGGGTCACAGATACGCAGTATTTT	CASSLLAGGVTDTQYF
TRBD1	NA	TRBJ1-6	15	TRBV4-3	TGCGCCAGCAGCCACGGGACAGGGGCGAATTCACCCCTCCACTTT	CASSHGTGANSPLHF
NA	NA	TRBJ2-7	13	TRBV20-1	TGCAGTGTTCCACATCCATCAGGGGTCGAGCAGTACTTC	CSVPHPSGVEQYF
NA	NA	TRBJ2-1	13	TRBV25-1	TGTGCCAGCAGTGAATATAAACGCAATGAGCAGTTCTTC	CASSEYKRNEQFF
NA	once	TRBJ2-2	15	TRBV6-5	TGTGCCAGCAGTTCACTAACGAGGGGCACCGGGGAGCTGTTTTTT	CASSSLTRGTGELFF
NA	NA	TRBJ2-5	15	TRBV6-2/TRBV6-3	TGTGCCAGCAGTCGACAGGTTTATGGTGAAGAGACCCAGTACTTC	CASSRQVYGEETQYF
NA	NA	TRBJ1-1	14	TRBV4-1	TGCGCCAGCAGCCAAGGGAGGGGGAACACTGAAGCTTTCTTT	CASSQGRGNTEAFF
NA	NA	TRBJ1-1	13	TRBV11-2	TGTGCCAGCAGCCTCGTTGGGTGGGATGAAGCTTTCTTT	CASSLVGWDEAFF
NA	NA	TRBJ1-6	16	TRBV5-1	TGCGCCAGCAGCTCCTTGCCGGGGGTGGTAAATTCACCCCTCCACTTT	CASSSLPGVVNSPLHF
NA	NA	TRBJ2-7	13	TRBV7-2	TGTGCCAGCAGCTTGGGACGGACCTACGAGCAGTACTTC	CASSLGRTYEQYF
NA	NA	TRBJ2-1	13	TRBV4-1	TGCGCCAGCAGCCGGGGGGAATGGGATGAGCAGTTCTTC	CASSRGEWDEQFF
TRBD2	NA	TRBJ2-7	15	TRBV7-9	TGTGCCAGCAGCTTAACCGGGACTAGGGCCCCCGAGCAGTACTTC	CASSLTGTRAPEQYF
NA	NA	TRBJ1-1	14	TRBV5-6	TGTGCCAGCAGCTTGATCCGAAGTAACACTGAAGCTTTCTTT	CASSLIRSNTEAFF
NA	NA	TRBJ2-2	13	TRBV14	TGTGCCAGCAGTTATCAGGGCTCCGGGGAGCTGTTTTTT	CASSYQGSGELFF
NA	NA	TRBJ2-3	11	TRBV29-1	TGCAGCGTTGAGAGTACGAATACGCAGTATTTT	CSVESTNTQYF
NA	NA	TRBJ1-4	15	TRBV20-1	TGCAGTGCTAGTCGTAGGGGTGCTTCTAATGAAAAACTGTTTTTT	CSASRRGASNEKLFF